The 13 T cell receptor beta chains below were found in one sample sequenced in a study of identical twins. In TCRdb, the 5' RACE reads were re-called with MiXCR into one record per CDR3 protein. The data contain fewer than 500,000 distinct CDR3 sequences, about 13% of them singletons. These same data were also listed under a study on yellow fever vaccine responses in identical twins.

Sequences were obtained from CD4+ T cells sorted from blood. Receptor source: a woman aged 18-29 years in good health.

V usage is TRBV10-3 and J usage is TRBJ2-3; D perhaps matches TRBD1 (6 bases). CDR3 length: 15 amino acids. V shed 4 bases and J shed 2 bases, with 13 bases lying between them. In germline, CDR1 is ENHRY, CDR2 SYGVKD. CDR3 sequence reads: CAISGAGTTTDTQYF. The CDR3 DNA reads as TGTGCCATCAGTGGGGCCGGGACAACCACAGATACGCAGTATTTT.

The chain employs TRBV20-1 and TRBJ2-5; D possibly corresponds to TRBD1 (6 bases). Germline V gene sequence: CDR1 DFQATT, CDR2 SNEGSKA (reference sequence). CDR3 size: 15 residues. V was trimmed by 0 bases and J by 2 bases, leaving 13 bases between them. The CDR3 sequence is CSARDHLDRQETQYF. CDR3 DNA: TGCAGTGCTAGAGATCATTTGGACAGACAAGAGACCCAGTACTTC.

This chain uses TRBV14 with TRBJ2-3; no clear D gene. Germline assignment: CDR1 SGHDN and CDR2 FVKESK. The CDR3 consists of 16 residues. V was cut by 4 bases and J by 1 base, with 15 bases left in between. CDR3 nucleotides: TGTGCCAGCAGCCGAAAAATCCAGCTGGGCACAGATACGCAGTATTTT. Protein sequence: CASSRKIQLGTDTQYF.

This clonotype was counted at least ten times. The gene calls are TRBV29-1 and TRBJ2-7; possibly TRBD1 or TRBD2 for D (5 bases each). Between the trimmed V and J ends, which lost 6 bases and 12 bases, there was a span of 18 bases. The CDR3 is made up of 11 amino acids. Germline V lookup: CDR1 SQVTM, CDR2 ANQGSEA. This CDR3 reads CSVPISGTRYF. DNA for the CDR3: TGCAGCGTCCCCATCTCTGGGACCAGGTACTTC.

The chain combines TRBV2 with TRBJ2-1, with D perhaps matching TRBD1 (6 bases). The germline V gene has CDR1 SNHLY and CDR2 FYNNEI. V was pared by 8 bases and J by 9 bases, with 20 bases between. CDR3 length: 14 amino acids. CDR3 DNA: TGTGCCAGCGGAACCGGGACATGGAGTCCTGAGCAGTTCTTC. Residues: CASGTGTWSPEQFF.

In this sample, this clonotype turned up a few times. The chain combines TRBV7-9 with TRBJ2-5; perhaps TRBD2 as D (5 bases). Trimming stripped 2 bases from V and 5 bases from J, with 15 bases between. The CDR3 is 15 amino acids. Germline V gene sequence: CDR1 SEHNR, CDR2 FQNEAQ (reference sequence). CDR3 DNA: TGTGCCAGCAGCTTACTCTTGGGTGGCGGGGAGACCCAGTACTTC. Translated: CASSLLLGGGETQYF.

This clonotype was detected a few times. CDR3 amino acids: CASREGVGGEQYF. The CDR3 nucleotides read TGTGCCAGCAGAGAGGGGGTAGGCGGCGAGCAGTACTTC. This chain links TRBV28 with TRBJ2-7, with D possibly TRBD1 on 6 matching bases. This CDR3 has 13 amino acids. Germline V gives CDR1 MDHEN, CDR2 SYDVKM. V lost 6 bases and J 6 bases, leaving 15 bases between the germline ends.

The chain recombines TRBV29-1 with TRBJ2-7, with D possibly TRBD2 on 6 matching bases. CDR1 is SQVTM and CDR2 is ANQGSEA in the germline V gene. The CDR3 covers 11 residues. Trimming removed 4 bases from V and 2 bases from J, with 6 bases in between. CDR3 amino acids: CSVAGAYEQYF. The CDR3 DNA is TGCAGCGTTGCGGGGGCCTACGAGCAGTACTTC.

In its sample, this clonotype was seen a few times. CDR3 sequence: CASSQLRGLSTDTQYF. The CDR3 region has the DNA TGTGCCAGCAGCCAGCTCCGGGGGTTGAGCACAGATACGCAGTATTTT. The rearrangement links TRBV11-2 to TRBJ2-3, with a weak D call TRBD2 (6 bases). V lost 5 bases to trimming and J lost 0 bases, with 15 bases between them. The germline gives CDR1 SGHAT, CDR2 FQNNGV. The CDR3 sequence is 16 residues long.

In this sample, this clonotype turned up a few times. The chain links TRBV12-3 or TRBV12-4 to TRBJ1-2; 7 nucleotides match TRBD1. The trim removed 2 bases at V and 2 bases at J, leaving 8 bases unmatched. The CDR3 is made up of 16 amino acids. The CDR3 DNA reads TGTGCCAGCAGTTTAAAGGGCAGGGGGTTAAACTATGGCTACACCTTC. It yields the protein CASSLKGRGLNYGYTF.

The chain recombines TRBV2 with TRBJ1-1, with 8 bases aligning to TRBD1. The CDR3 loop spans 15 amino acids. Trimming took 7 bases from V and 0 from J; bases not matched to a gene: 7. CDR1 is SNHLY and CDR2 is FYNNEI in the germline V gene. The CDR3 nucleotides are TGTGCCAGCAACCTAGGACAGGGAATGAACACTGAAGCTTTCTTT. Residues: CASNLGQGMNTEAFF.

This chain links TRBV20-1 with TRBJ1-1; the D is unclear. V lost 0 bases, J lost 10 bases, and 12 bases lay in between. The length of the CDR3 is 12 residues. The germline V gene has CDR1 DFQATT and CDR2 SNEGSKA (reference sequence). The CDR3 DNA reads as TGCAGTGCTAGAGATCGAAGCATGGGAGCTTTCTTT. Encoded protein: CSARDRSMGAFF.

The chain combines TRBV7-3 with TRBJ2-1; D uncertain. CDR1 and CDR2 (germline): SGHTA, FQGTGA. With 4 bases removed from V and 9 bases from J, the gap between germline ends came to 10 bases. The CDR3 is 12 residues long. This CDR3 is CASSSPNTEQFF. The DNA of the CDR3 is TGTGCCAGCAGCTCCCCTAACACTGAGCAGTTCTTC.